This is a list of T cell receptor beta chains from one sample in a study of graft-versus-host responses after intestinal transplantation. The protocol was immunoSEQ multiplex PCR, while the TCRdb copy is restricted to in-frame clones and leaves out a portion. The data contain some 45,000 clones, about 95% of them singletons. The source material was PBMCs, sampled more than 310 days after intestinal transplant. The receptor set was obtained from a human patient who received an intestinal transplant, so some T cells may come from the graft donor. CDR3s include the opening cysteine and the closing phenylalanine or tryptophan. Fields, in order: CDR3 DNA, CDR3 protein, V gene, J gene, clone size, D gene. D genes are given only for firm matches. Rows give clone size only sometimes, using once, few, many, or a class for an expanded clone.

CDR3 DNA: TGTGCCAGCAGCCCCGGGGGCCTCACTGAAGCTTTCTTT
CDR3 protein: CASSPGGLTEAFF
V gene: TRBV11-2
J gene: TRBJ1-1
clone size: .
D gene: .

CDR3 DNA: TGTGCCAGCAGTCTGGCGCACAGAACAGATACGCAGTATTTT
CDR3 protein: CASSLAHRTDTQYF
V gene: TRBV6-1
J gene: TRBJ2-3
clone size: .
D gene: .

CDR3 DNA: TGTGCCAGCTCACTCTTGGCGGGGAGGAAAGAGTCTCCCTACGAGCAGTACTTC
CDR3 protein: CASSLLAGRKESPYEQYF
V gene: TRBV18
J gene: TRBJ2-7
clone size: once
D gene: .

CDR3 DNA: TGTGCCAGCAGTTTATCAGCGGGAGACTACGAGCAGTACTTC
CDR3 protein: CASSLSAGDYEQYF
V gene: TRBV27
J gene: TRBJ2-7
clone size: .
D gene: TRBD2

CDR3 DNA: TGTGCCAGCGTGGGGCCTTTAATGGATACGCAGTATTTT
CDR3 protein: CASVGPLMDTQYF
V gene: TRBV2
J gene: TRBJ2-3
clone size: .
D gene: .

CDR3 DNA: TGCGCCAGCAGCCAAGAATCGGCAGACTCGTCCGGCTATGGCTACACCTTC
CDR3 protein: CASSQESADSSGYGYTF
V gene: TRBV4-1
J gene: TRBJ1-2
clone size: .
D gene: .

CDR3 DNA: TGTGCCAGCAGCGTAGAGGCGGGGGGCGAGCAGTACTTC
CDR3 protein: CASSVEAGGEQYF
V gene: TRBV9
J gene: TRBJ2-7
clone size: .
D gene: TRBD2

CDR3 DNA: TGTGCCAGCAGCGTAGAAGGGGGCGGCTACGAGCAGTACTTC
CDR3 protein: CASSVEGGGYEQYF
V gene: TRBV9
J gene: TRBJ2-7
clone size: .
D gene: TRBD1

CDR3 DNA: TGTGCCAGCAGCCGCAGTAATTACTACAATGAGCAGTTCTTC
CDR3 protein: CASSRSNYYNEQFF
V gene: TRBV6-5
J gene: TRBJ2-1
clone size: .
D gene: .

CDR3 DNA: TGTGCCAGCAGCTCCGGGACACCCACAGATACGCAGTATTTT
CDR3 protein: CASSSGTPTDTQYF
V gene: TRBV11-3
J gene: TRBJ2-3
clone size: once
D gene: .

CDR3 DNA: TGTGCCAGCACAGGGTACTATAATTCACCCCTCCACTTT
CDR3 protein: CASTGYYNSPLHF
V gene: TRBV2
J gene: TRBJ1-6
clone size: .
D gene: .

CDR3 DNA: TGTGCCATCAGCCGTAGACAGGGGGCAGAGAACATTCAGTACTTC
CDR3 protein: CAISRRQGAENIQYF
V gene: TRBV10-3
J gene: TRBJ2-4
clone size: .
D gene: TRBD1

CDR3 DNA: TGTGCCAGCAGACCTCCAATAGGGCAGGGGAGGATGGACGAGCAGTACTTC
CDR3 protein: CASRPPIGQGRMDEQYF
V gene: TRBV11-2
J gene: TRBJ2-7
clone size: .
D gene: .

CDR3 DNA: TGTGCCAGCATCGACAGAAGCTCCTATAATTCACCCCTCCACTTT
CDR3 protein: CASIDRSSYNSPLHF
V gene: TRBV6-6
J gene: TRBJ1-6
clone size: .
D gene: .

CDR3 DNA: TGTGCCAGCAGCGTAGAACTGAACACTGAAGCTTTCTTT
CDR3 protein: CASSVELNTEAFF
V gene: TRBV9
J gene: TRBJ1-1
clone size: .
D gene: .

CDR3 DNA: TGTGCCAGCAGGTTCCCTACCGGAAACACCATATATTTT
CDR3 protein: CASRFPTGNTIYF
V gene: TRBV28
J gene: TRBJ1-3
clone size: .
D gene: .

CDR3 DNA: TGTGCCACCGGTTGGGGCGGCACGGGGACCGGGGAGCTGTTTTTT
CDR3 protein: CATGWGGTGTGELFF
V gene: TRBV28
J gene: TRBJ2-2
clone size: .
D gene: .

CDR3 DNA: TGTGCCAGCAGCTTGGGTGCCGGACAGGATGGCTACACCTTC
CDR3 protein: CASSLGAGQDGYTF
V gene: TRBV5-4
J gene: TRBJ1-2
clone size: .
D gene: TRBD1

CDR3 DNA: TGTGCCAGCAGTTACTGGCGGGGCCCAAGGTACGAGCAGTACTTC
CDR3 protein: CASSYWRGPRYEQYF
V gene: TRBV6-9
J gene: TRBJ2-7
clone size: .
D gene: .

CDR3 DNA: TGCAGTGCTCTAAGGTACACTGAAGCTTTCTTT
CDR3 protein: CSALRYTEAFF
V gene: TRBV20-1
J gene: TRBJ1-1
clone size: .
D gene: .

CDR3 DNA: TGTGCCAGCAGTGACAGGCAGGTGAACACTGAAGCTTTCTTT
CDR3 protein: CASSDRQVNTEAFF
V gene: TRBV6-1
J gene: TRBJ1-1
clone size: .
D gene: .

CDR3 DNA: TGTGCCAGCAGCCAGGGCACCTACGAGCAGTACTTC
CDR3 protein: CASSQGTYEQYF
V gene: TRBV7-6
J gene: TRBJ2-7
clone size: .
D gene: .

CDR3 DNA: TGTGCCAGCAGCGTAGATTCCTCGGGACCCCTTAATTCACCCCTCCACTTT
CDR3 protein: CASSVDSSGPLNSPLHF
V gene: TRBV9
J gene: TRBJ1-6
clone size: once
D gene: .

CDR3 DNA: TGCGCCAGCAGCTTGTGGGTTTCCAATGAGCAGTTCTTC
CDR3 protein: CASSLWVSNEQFF
V gene: TRBV5-1
J gene: TRBJ2-1
clone size: .
D gene: .

CDR3 DNA: TGTGCCAGCAGTTACAGAGGGTTTACCTACGAGCAGTACTTC
CDR3 protein: CASSYRGFTYEQYF
V gene: TRBV6-5
J gene: TRBJ2-7
clone size: .
D gene: .

CDR3 DNA: TGTGCCAGCAGTGAAGGGACAGTCTATGGCTACACCTTC
CDR3 protein: CASSEGTVYGYTF
V gene: TRBV25-1
J gene: TRBJ1-2
clone size: .
D gene: TRBD1

CDR3 DNA: TGCGCCAGCTCTGACAGGGGGATTCACGAGCAGTACTTC
CDR3 protein: CASSDRGIHEQYF
V gene: TRBV5-1
J gene: TRBJ2-7
clone size: .
D gene: TRBD1

CDR3 DNA: TGTGCCAGCAGCCAACTTGGGGAAGGGATCGAGACCCAGTACTTC
CDR3 protein: CASSQLGEGIETQYF
V gene: TRBV6-5
J gene: TRBJ2-5
clone size: .
D gene: .

CDR3 DNA: TGCGCCAGCAGCTTGGCCCTCACAGGGGGAAACGAAAAACTGTTTTTT
CDR3 protein: CASSLALTGGNEKLFF
V gene: TRBV5-1
J gene: TRBJ1-4
clone size: .
D gene: TRBD1

CDR3 DNA: TGTGCCACCCCGAGCGGGAGTGGCACAGATACGCAGTATTTT
CDR3 protein: CATPSGSGTDTQYF
V gene: TRBV2
J gene: TRBJ2-3
clone size: .
D gene: TRBD2

CDR3 DNA: TGTGCCAGCAGCAACAGGGCGCCTTATAATTCACCCCTCCACTTT
CDR3 protein: CASSNRAPYNSPLHF
V gene: TRBV6-5
J gene: TRBJ1-6
clone size: .
D gene: .

CDR3 DNA: TGTGCCAGCTCCCTCGAGAGCTACGAGCAGTACTTC
CDR3 protein: CASSLESYEQYF
V gene: TRBV18
J gene: TRBJ2-7
clone size: .
D gene: .

CDR3 DNA: TGTGCCAGCAGTCTAATAGGGCTAGCAACAGATACGCAGTATTTT
CDR3 protein: CASSLIGLATDTQYF
V gene: TRBV6-1
J gene: TRBJ2-3
clone size: .
D gene: .

CDR3 DNA: TGCGCCAGCAGCCAGGCTAGCGGGCCTTACAACGAGCAGTACTTC
CDR3 protein: CASSQASGPYNEQYF
V gene: TRBV4-1
J gene: TRBJ2-7
clone size: .
D gene: TRBD2

CDR3 DNA: TGCGCCAGCAGCCAAACGGAGGTAAACTATGGCTACACCTTC
CDR3 protein: CASSQTEVNYGYTF
V gene: TRBV4-1
J gene: TRBJ1-2
clone size: .
D gene: .

CDR3 DNA: TGTGCCACCAGCAGAGGGGACTCCGGCTATGGCTACACCTTC
CDR3 protein: CATSRGDSGYGYTF
V gene: TRBV15
J gene: TRBJ1-2
clone size: .
D gene: .

CDR3 DNA: TGTGCCAGCTCACCCCCGGGACTAGCGGGGAGCCCGCAGAAGACCCAGTACTTC
CDR3 protein: CASSPPGLAGSPQKTQYF
V gene: TRBV18
J gene: TRBJ2-5
clone size: .
D gene: TRBD2

CDR3 DNA: TGTGCCAGCAGCTTAGCAGGGCTTGAAAAACTGTTTTTT
CDR3 protein: CASSLAGLEKLFF
V gene: TRBV11-1
J gene: TRBJ1-4
clone size: .
D gene: .

CDR3 DNA: TGCGCCAGCAGCTTGGAGGGCAGGTCAAGCTGGGAGACCCAGTACTTC
CDR3 protein: CASSLEGRSSWETQYF
V gene: TRBV5-1
J gene: TRBJ2-5
clone size: .
D gene: .